Below, 29 T cell receptor beta chains from the same sample are listed, as sequenced in a study of liver allograft versus peripheral blood T cells. Study details: T cell receptor repertoires in transplanted livers were compared with those in recipients' peripheral blood.

From the reads, TCRdb called clonotypes with MiXCR, one entry per CDR3 protein. The sample consists of under 15,000 distinct CDR3 sequences, around 18% of them appearing once. These receptors came from a human patient who had a liver transplant. Some T cells may be supplied by the graft donor.

This clonotype was seen a few times. The gene calls are TRBV20-1 and TRBJ1-1; D not resolved. This CDR3 spans 15 amino acids. Germline V CDR1 and CDR2: DFQATT, SNEGSKA (reference sequence). Trimming cost V 3 bases and J 0 bases, with 14 bases left between them. This CDR3 reads CSASVGSYMNTEAFF. The CDR3 DNA sequence: TGCAGTGCTAGTGTGGGCAGTTACATGAACACTGAAGCTTTCTTT.

This clonotype was seen at least ten times. The rearrangement uses TRBV30 and TRBJ1-1; no reliable D call. CDR3 length: 13 amino acids. CDR1 and CDR2 (germline): GTSNPN, SVGIG (reference sequence). V lost 1 base and J 1 base, leaving 7 bases between the germline ends. The CDR3 spells CAWSGTANTEAFF. The CDR3 bases are TGTGCCTGGAGTGGCACAGCGAACACTGAAGCTTTCTTT.

This clonotype is categorized as medium-sized. The chain couples TRBV15 to TRBJ2-7; D gene unclear. This CDR3 spans 13 amino acids. The V gene's germline CDR1 is LNHNV and CDR2 YYDKDF (reference sequence). The V end lost 0 bases, the J end lost 5 bases, and 8 bases lay between the germline ends. The CDR3 bases are TGTGCCACCAGCAGAGACCCCAGAGACGAGCAGTACTTC. Its translation is CATSRDPRDEQYF.

The sample holds many counts of this clonotype. The gene calls are TRBV24-1 and TRBJ2-5; perhaps TRBD1 as D (5 bases). CDR3 length: 11 residues. Trimming shortened V by 9 bases and J by 3 bases, and 7 bases separated the two germline ends. Looked up from germline, CDR1 is KGHDR and CDR2 is SFDVKD. The CDR3 is CATQTEETQYF. CDR3 DNA: TGTGCCACCCAGACAGAAGAGACCCAGTACTTC.

The rearrangement uses TRBV5-4 and TRBJ1-4; no firm D call. The CDR3 length is 13 residues. Germline CDR1 is SGHNT and CDR2 is YYREEE (reference sequence). Trimming pared 4 bases from V and 8 bases from J, leaving 12 bases between. The CDR3 bases are TGTGCCAGCAGCGCACTGCCGGGAGAAAAACTGTTTTTT. Amino acid sequence: CASSALPGEKLFF.

This clonotype is labeled as medium-sized (0.01 to 0.1%). The genes are TRBV10-3 and TRBJ1-6, with a weak D call TRBD1 (5 bases). Germline CDR1 reads ENHRY; CDR2 reads SYGVKD. Trimming took 0 bases from V and 9 from J, leaving 12 bases between them. The CDR3 extends over 15 amino acids. CDR3 in amino acids: CAISESAGKGSPLHF. As DNA, the CDR3 is TGTGCCATCAGTGAGTCGGCAGGGAAAGGTTCACCCCTCCACTTT.

There are many counts of this clonotype. CDR3 residues: CASSSTGTTRVTQYF. Here the CDR3 DNA reads TGTGCCAGCAGTTCGACCGGGACCACCCGGGTGACCCAGTACTTC. V gene TRBV6-2 or TRBV6-3 combines with J gene TRBJ2-5; TRBD1 or TRBD2 may be the D gene (5 bases each). CDR3 length equals 15 residues. CDR1 and CDR2 from the germline V gene are MNHEY and SVGEGT. With 4 bases removed from V and 7 bases from J, the gap between germline ends came to 19 bases.

This clonotype was seen more than once but under ten times. The rearrangement uses TRBV19 and TRBJ2-3; TRBD2 aligns across 10 bases. CDR1 and CDR2 (germline): LNHDA, SQIVND (reference sequence). The junction had 8 bases not matched to a gene; V was cut back by 9 bases and J by 2 bases. The CDR3 runs to 15 residues. The CDR3 here is CASLKLAGSTDTQYF. The DNA of the CDR3 is TGTGCCAGCCTCAAACTAGCGGGGTCCACAGATACGCAGTATTTT.

To note about this clonotype: Since a much larger clone is just one base distant, this may be a read error. The V and J genes are TRBV6-5 and TRBJ1-1; 7 bases fit TRBD1. CDR1 is MNHEY, CDR2 SVGAGI, per germline. Losses at the gene ends were 6 bases for V and 4 bases for J; bases not matched to a gene: 14. This CDR3 is built from 16 residues. CDR3 region: CASSPLQGSLGTEAFF. CDR3 sequence (DNA): TGTGCCAGCAGCCCTCTACAGGGGAGTTTGGGCACTGAAGCTTTCTTT.

This clonotype was counted a few times. The V and J genes are TRBV7-2 and TRBJ2-1; TRBD2 matches at 11 bases. V shed 2 bases and J 5 bases; nucleotides not matched to a gene: 2. The CDR3 length is 15 residues. Per the germline V gene, CDR1 is SGHTA and CDR2 is FQGNSA. CDR3 DNA sequence: TGTGCCAGCAGCTTACGACTAGCGGGACACAATGAGCAGTTCTTC. Its protein product is CASSLRLAGHNEQFF.

This clonotype has only a few counts. This rearrangement joins TRBV9 to TRBJ2-3; 13 bases are shared with TRBD2. With V trimmed by 0 bases and J by 0 bases, 4 bases remained unmatched. The CDR3 is 18 amino acids. The germline V gene encodes CDR1 SGDLS and CDR2 YYNGEE. CDR3 loop: CASSVGTSGGLSTDTQYF. DNA for the CDR3: TGTGCCAGCAGCGTAGGGACTAGCGGGGGCCTAAGCACAGATACGCAGTATTTT. Full variable domain (remainder filled in from reference TRBV9 and TRBJ2-3): DSGVTQTPKHLITATGQRVTLRCSPRSGDLSVYWYQQSLDQGLQFLIQYYNGEERAKGNILERFSAQQFPDLHSELNLSSLELGDSALYFCASSVGTSGGLSTDTQYFGPGTRLTVL.

By sample share, this clonotype is medium-sized. One junction end disagrees with the germline gene, perhaps due to a read error. The rearrangement links TRBV6-1 to TRBJ2-1; weak D call: TRBD2 (6 bases). CDR1 is MNHNS and CDR2 is SASEGT in the germline V gene. The CDR3 is 15 residues long. DNA for the CDR3: TGTGCCAGTAGTGCCGGGACTGGTTTCTACAATGAGCAGTTCTTC. Translating it yields CASSAGTGFYNEQFF.

This clonotype is judged medium-sized. The V call is TRBV6-2 or TRBV6-3, the J call TRBJ2-7, with D perhaps matching TRBD2 (5 bases). V lost 6 bases and J 4 bases, leaving 19 bases between the germline ends. CDR1 is MNHEY and CDR2 is SVGEGT in the germline V gene. This CDR3 has 15 residues. In DNA, the CDR3 is TGTGCCAGCAGCCTCCTACGGGGAGTGCGTTACGAGCAGTACTTC. As protein: CASSLLRGVRYEQYF.

In its sample, this clonotype is medium-sized. The V call is TRBV6-6, the J call TRBJ2-1, with D possibly matching TRBD1 (6 bases). Trimming cost V 2 bases and J 6 bases, with 17 bases left between them. The CDR3 totals 16 residues. CDR1 and CDR2 from the germline V gene are MNHNY and SVGAGI (reference sequence). CDR3 sequence reads: CASSYGAGETGNEQFF. The DNA for the CDR3 is TGTGCCAGCAGTTACGGGGCAGGGGAAACAGGCAATGAGCAGTTCTTC.

The chain joins TRBV12-3 or TRBV12-4 to TRBJ1-6; D unresolved. The CDR3 has 13 amino acids. V was shortened by 6 bases and J by 7 bases, with 10 bases between the two germline ends. The CDR3 DNA reads TGTGCCAGCAGACAGCACCCCAATTCACCCCTCCACTTT. Translation gives CASRQHPNSPLHF.

About this clonotype: The junction shows a germline mismatch at one end, possibly a read error. The chain is built from TRBV7-9 and TRBJ2-1; possibly TRBD2 for D (5 bases). Germline CDR1 reads SEHNR; CDR2 reads FQNEAQ (reference sequence). The CDR3 has 14 amino acids. CDR3 sequence: CASSLEGRWNEQLF. In DNA form, the CDR3 reads TGTGCCAGCAGCTTAGAAGGGAGATGGAATGAGCAGTTATTC.

The table lists this clonotype with a count of one. Since a much larger clone is just one base distant, this may be a read error. CDR3 in amino acids: CAIIEDQGRNQPQHF. For the CDR3, the DNA is TGTGCCATCATTGAAGACCAGGGGCGCAATCAGCCCCAGCATTTT. The V gene is TRBV10-3, the J gene TRBJ1-5; D possibly corresponds to TRBD1 (6 bases). The germline gives CDR1 ENHRY, CDR2 SYGVKD. Trimming took 7 bases from V and 2 from J, leaving 15 bases between them. The CDR3 is 15 residues long.

This chain joins TRBV30 and TRBJ2-7, with 8 bases matching TRBD1. V trimming: 0 bases; J trimming: 2 bases; junction bases outside the gene matches: 6. CDR1 GTSNPN and CDR2 SVGIG come from the germline V gene (reference sequence). This CDR3 is 15 amino acids long. The CDR3 nucleotides are TGTGCCTGGAGTGTTTGGCAGGGGGCGGCCTACGAGCAGTACTTC. As protein: CAWSVWQGAAYEQYF.

By proportion, this clonotype is medium-sized. The genes are TRBV19 and TRBJ2-2; TRBD2 is a possible D gene (5 bases). Germline values: CDR1 LNHDA, CDR2 SQIVND (reference sequence). The V end was cut by 3 bases, the J end by 3 bases, with 5 bases between. This CDR3 has 13 amino acids. This CDR3 reads CASSMRDTGELFF. The DNA of the CDR3 is TGTGCCAGTAGTATGAGGGACACCGGGGAGCTGTTTTTT.

This clonotype was found many times. The CDR3 region is CASSQGQINEKLFF. Here the CDR3 DNA reads TGTGCCAGCAGCCAGGGACAGATAAATGAAAAACTGTTTTTT. This sequence joins TRBV7-2 and TRBJ1-4, with TRBD1 identical over 7 bases. Unmatched junction bases numbered 5, after V lost 5 bases and J lost 5 bases. The CDR3 is made up of 14 amino acids. Germline values: CDR1 SGHTA, CDR2 FQGNSA.

This clonotype was seen repeatedly, ten times or more. The DNA for the CDR3 is TGTGCCAGTAGTGACCCAGGGGGTTCTAATGAAAAACTGTTTTTT. Translating it yields CASSDPGGSNEKLFF. V usage is TRBV19 and J usage is TRBJ1-4; 7 bases are a match to TRBD1. There are 15 residues in the CDR3. Per germline, CDR1 LNHDA and CDR2 SQIVND (reference sequence). V shed 5 bases and J 3 bases; nucleotides not matched to a gene: 6.

This clonotype is medium-sized. The chain combines TRBV15 with TRBJ2-3; no clear D. The V end lost 0 bases, the J end lost 4 bases, and 5 bases lay between the germline ends. Germline V gene lookup returns CDR1 LNHNV and CDR2 YYDKDF (reference sequence). The CDR3 consists of 13 residues. The CDR3 loop reads CATSRDQADTQYF. The CDR3 coding sequence is TGTGCCACCAGCAGAGATCAGGCAGATACGCAGTATTTT.

CDR3 bases: TGTGCCAGCAGCCCAGGGACAACTGGAAACACCATATATTTT. It translates to CASSPGTTGNTIYF. This chain uses TRBV7-9 with TRBJ1-3, with D maybe TRBD1 (6 bases). There are 14 residues in the CDR3. Trimming left V 5 bases short and J 2 bases short, with 10 bases between. Germline-derived CDR1 and CDR2 are SEHNR and FQNEAQ (reference sequence).

This clonotype was observed many times. This sequence joins TRBV6-1 and TRBJ1-2; 7 bases map to TRBD1. In germline, CDR1 is MNHNS, CDR2 SASEGT. V lost 7 bases, J lost 4 bases, and 12 bases stayed unmatched. The CDR3 runs to 15 residues. This chain's CDR3 is CASTGNTGESYGYTF. CDR3 nucleotide sequence: TGTGCCAGCACTGGGAATACAGGGGAGTCCTATGGCTACACCTTC.

This clonotype has a count of ten or more. This rearrangement joins TRBV7-2 to TRBJ2-7; D may be TRBD2 (6 bases). Trimming pared 3 bases from V and 4 bases from J, leaving 13 bases between. CDR3 size: 14 residues. The germline gives CDR1 SGHTA, CDR2 FQGNSA. The CDR3 coding sequence is TGTGCCAGCAGCTTTTATTTAGGAGGGTACGAGCAGTACTTC. It codes for CASSFYLGGYEQYF.

The sample holds a few counts of this clonotype. This rearrangement joins TRBV28 to TRBJ2-1, with TRBD1 matching 10 bases. The V gene end was trimmed by 4 bases and the J gene end by 1 base; junction bases not matched to a gene: 1. This CDR3 is built from 15 residues. Germline-derived CDR1 and CDR2 are MDHEN and SYDVKM. The CDR3 region is CASSSGQGSYNEQFF. The CDR3 nucleotides read TGTGCCAGCAGTTCGGGACAGGGGTCCTACAATGAGCAGTTCTTC.

This clonotype was detected only a few times. The chain couples TRBV7-9 to TRBJ2-1, with 11 bases identical to TRBD2. Germline trimming cut 5 bases from V and 12 bases from J; bases unmatched to any gene: 9. The germline CDR1 and CDR2 sequences are SEHNR and FQNEAQ (reference sequence). The CDR3 sequence is 14 residues long. In DNA, the CDR3 is TGTGCCAGCAGCCGGACTAGCGGGTCGGCGGGGCAGTTCTTC. Its translation: CASSRTSGSAGQFF.

By sample share, this clonotype is medium-sized. The chain joins TRBV18 to TRBJ2-5; D is undetermined. CDR1 and CDR2 from the germline V gene are KGHSH and LQKENI. The ends were cut back, 8 bases at V and 3 bases at J, with 7 bases in the middle. The CDR3 is made up of 11 amino acids. The CDR3 loop is CASSLEETQYF. DNA of the CDR3: TGTGCCAGCAGCTTAGAAGAGACCCAGTACTTC.

This clonotype was picked up a small number of times. This chain joins TRBV10-3 and TRBJ1-2; 9 bases fit TRBD1. The CDR3 has 11 residues. The ends lost 8 bases at V and 5 bases at J; junction bases unmatched: 0. CDR1 ENHRY and CDR2 SYGVKD come from the germline V gene. The DNA of the CDR3 is TGTGCCATCGGGACAGGGTATGGCTACACCTTC. This translates into CAIGTGYGYTF.